Below, one TCR beta chain is given with its context. Its antigen is not identified. Vbeta (60) and Jbeta (13) primers were used in the PCR. Sequencing used immunoSEQ multiplex PCR; TCRdb keeps in-frame clones, though not all of them. Its table lists 100,000 to 150,000 clones. Germline V lookup: CDR1 MDHEN, CDR2 SYDVKM. The V end was cut by 6 bases, the J end by 8 bases, with 14 bases between. CDR3 length: 12 amino acids. This entry is derived from a study of cytomegalovirus exposure and HLA in healthy donors. Findings and limits, study-wide: It was only CMV serostatus that was available as immune exposure information.

The sequenced sample was PBMCs. The V and J genes are TRBV28 and TRBJ2-7; a possible D gene is TRBD1 (6 bases). This TCR was recovered from a man aged 18 to 29 in good health and CMV-seronegative. The DNA for the CDR3 is TGTGCCAGCAGCCGGGACAACATTAAGCAGTACTTC. Protein product: CASSRDNIKQYF.